This T cell receptor (beta chain) stems from a study of CD8 T cells in Susac syndrome. Reverse transcription of 0.5 to 1 ug RNA was performed with random hexamers. Amplification of the TCR beta CDR3 was carried out by immunoSEQ multiplex PCR, which spanned a total of 54 Vbeta and 13 Jbeta segments. TCRdb analysed the immunoSEQ multiplex PCR reads with MiXCR anew, one entry per CDR3 protein. This table has some 120,000 distinct CDR3 sequences, around 94% appearing once. Sequencing was done on a sample of CD4+ T cells from PBMCs. The TCR comes from a human donor in good health.

CDR3 residues: CASSLGLAGDHEQFF. In nucleotides, the CDR3 is TGTGCCAGCAGCCTAGGACTAGCGGGAGACCATGAGCAGTTCTTC. The gene calls are TRBV3-1 and TRBJ2-1; 13 nucleotides align to TRBD2. The germline CDR1 and CDR2 sequences are LGHDT and YNNKEL (reference sequence). The J segment lost 8 bases and the V segment lost 4 bases, leaving 5 bases of the junction unmatched. This CDR3 region has 15 residues.